The clone carrying this T cell receptor beta chain occurred many times. Researchers took RNA transcripts and amplified TCR beta CDR3 regions from them. First-round RT-PCR with HTBI primers preceded a second-round multiplex PCR. Using its own MiXCR run on the multiplex PCR reads, TCRdb lists one record per CDR3 protein. The top ten clones hold about 7.3% of a sample with 400,000 or so distinct CDR3 sequences, 15% of them seen once. Researchers turned away patients with other autoimmune diseases, uncontrolled infections, pregnancy or lactation. Looked up from germline, CDR1 is MNHEY and CDR2 is SVGEGT. With 6 bases removed from V and 0 bases from J, the gap between germline ends came to 15 bases. The CDR3 is 15 residues long. The data stem from a study of Graves' ophthalmopathy and Graves' hyperthyroidism.

This chain connects TRBV6-2 or TRBV6-3 to TRBJ2-7, with D tentatively TRBD1 or TRBD2 (5 bases each). Sequences were obtained from peripheral blood. This TCR was sampled from a young woman with stable Graves' hyperthyroidism. The CDR3, as DNA: TGTGCCAGCAGATTAGGGACCGACAGCTCCTACGAGCAGTACTTC. It yields the protein CASRLGTDSSYEQYF.